This passage covers 3 T cell receptor beta chains from one sample sequenced in a study of T cells in tumors after PD-1 blockade. The method was immunoSEQ multiplex PCR; TCRdb's version includes in-frame clones alone and lacks a portion of them. The sample includes around 34,000 clones, 73% of them seen just once. The sample was PBMCs, taken after anti-PD-1 treatment. These receptors all stem from a human donor with basal cell carcinoma.

The rearrangement joins TRBV14 to TRBJ1-4; D call uncertain. V was clipped by 4 bases and J by 7 bases, with 10 bases between them. The CDR3 loop spans 13 amino acids. Germline V gene sequence: CDR1 SGHDN, CDR2 FVKESK. CDR3 sequence reads: CASSPFAVEKLFF. CDR3 bases: TGTGCCAGCAGCCCCTTCGCGGTTGAAAAACTGTTTTTT. Combining the CDR3 with reference TRBV14 and TRBJ1-4 gives the whole variable domain EAGVTQFPSHSVIEKGQTVTLRCDPISGHDNLYWYRRVMGKEIKFLLHFVKESKQDESGMPNNRFLAERTGGTYSTLKVQPAELEDSGVYFCASSPFAVEKLFFGSGTQLSVL.

This chain links TRBV5-4 with TRBJ1-1, with D tentatively TRBD1 (6 bases). V gave up 9 bases and J gave up 3 bases, with 24 bases separating them. CDR1 is SGHNT, CDR2 YYREEE, per germline (reference sequence). This CDR3 comprises 16 residues. Written as DNA, the CDR3 is TGTGCCACCCACCCACAGGAGGGGGTCTTTTACACTGAAGCTTTCTTT. Its translation: CATHPQEGVFYTEAFF.

There are a few counts of this clone. The genes are TRBV6-5 and TRBJ1-1; the D gene is possibly TRBD1 (5 bases). Trimming left V 8 bases short and J 0 bases short, with 13 bases between. Germline V gene lookup returns CDR1 MNHEY and CDR2 SVGAGI. The CDR3 is 14 residues long. CDR3 residues: CASRQGPMNTEAFF. For the CDR3, the DNA is TGTGCCAGCCGGCAGGGTCCTATGAACACTGAAGCTTTCTTT.